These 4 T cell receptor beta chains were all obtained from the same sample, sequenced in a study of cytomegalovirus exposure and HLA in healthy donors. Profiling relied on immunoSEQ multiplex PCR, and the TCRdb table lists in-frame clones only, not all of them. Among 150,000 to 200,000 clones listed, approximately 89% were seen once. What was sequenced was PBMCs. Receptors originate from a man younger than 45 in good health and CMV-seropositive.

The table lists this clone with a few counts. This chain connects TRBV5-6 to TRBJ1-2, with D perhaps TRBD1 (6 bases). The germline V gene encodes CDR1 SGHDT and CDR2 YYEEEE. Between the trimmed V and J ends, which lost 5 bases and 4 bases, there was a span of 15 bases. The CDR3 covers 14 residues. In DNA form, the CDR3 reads TGTGCCAGCAGGTCCGGGACACCGGTCTATGGCTACACCTTC. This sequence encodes CASRSGTPVYGYTF.

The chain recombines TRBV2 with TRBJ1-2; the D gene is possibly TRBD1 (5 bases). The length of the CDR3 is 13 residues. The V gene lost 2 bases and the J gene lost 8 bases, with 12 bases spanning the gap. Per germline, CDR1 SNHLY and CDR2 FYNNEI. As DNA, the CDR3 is TGTGCCAGCAGTGAACAGGGACCAAACGGCTACACCTTC. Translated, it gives CASSEQGPNGYTF.

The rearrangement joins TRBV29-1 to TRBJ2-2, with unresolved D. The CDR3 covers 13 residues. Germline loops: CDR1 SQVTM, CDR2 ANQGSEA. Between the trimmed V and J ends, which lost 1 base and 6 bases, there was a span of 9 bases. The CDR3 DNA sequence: TGCAGCGTTGAAGGCCTTAGGTCCGGGGAGCTGTTTTTT. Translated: CSVEGLRSGELFF.

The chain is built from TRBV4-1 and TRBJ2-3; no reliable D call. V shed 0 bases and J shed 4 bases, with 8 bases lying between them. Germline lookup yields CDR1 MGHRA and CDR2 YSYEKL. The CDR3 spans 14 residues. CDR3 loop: CASSQELLSDTQYF. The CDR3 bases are TGCGCCAGCAGCCAAGAATTATTGTCAGATACGCAGTATTTT.